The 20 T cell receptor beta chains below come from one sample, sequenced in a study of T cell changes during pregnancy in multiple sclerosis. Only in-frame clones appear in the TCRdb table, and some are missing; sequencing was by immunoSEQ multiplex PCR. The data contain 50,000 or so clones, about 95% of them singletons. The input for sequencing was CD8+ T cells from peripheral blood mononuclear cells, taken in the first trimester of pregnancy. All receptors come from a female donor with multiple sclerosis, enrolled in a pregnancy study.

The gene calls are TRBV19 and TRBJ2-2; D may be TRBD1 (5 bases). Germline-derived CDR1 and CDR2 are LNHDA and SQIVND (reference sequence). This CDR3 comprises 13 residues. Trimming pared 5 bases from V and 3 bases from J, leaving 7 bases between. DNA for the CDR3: TGTGCCAGTAGTTGGGGCCACACCGGGGAGCTGTTTTTT. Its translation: CASSWGHTGELFF.

This chain's CDR3 is CASSEAGPSPGQFF. For the CDR3, the DNA is TGCGCCAGCAGTGAAGCGGGACCCTCCCCAGGGCAGTTCTTC. The chain employs TRBV10-1 and TRBJ2-1; TRBD2 agrees at 7 bases. CDR1 and CDR2 (germline): WNHNN, SYGVQD (reference sequence). This CDR3 is built from 14 residues. Unmatched junction bases numbered 11, after V lost 3 bases and J lost 12 bases.

The CDR3, as DNA: TGTGCCAGCAGTGGTTTAGGGGGGAACACCGGGGAGCTGTTTTTT. This sequence encodes CASSGLGGNTGELFF. This chain joins TRBV9 and TRBJ2-2; tentatively, D is TRBD1 (6 bases). This CDR3 is built from 15 residues. Germline V gene data show CDR1 as SGDLS and CDR2 as YYNGEE. V shed 5 bases and J shed 1 base, with 12 bases lying between them.

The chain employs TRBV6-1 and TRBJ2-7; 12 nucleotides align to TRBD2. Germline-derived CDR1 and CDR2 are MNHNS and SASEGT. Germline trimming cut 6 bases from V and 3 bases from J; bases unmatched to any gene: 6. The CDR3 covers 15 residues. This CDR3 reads CASSETSGSIYEQYF. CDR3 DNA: TGTGCCAGCAGCGAGACTAGCGGGAGTATCTACGAGCAGTACTTC.

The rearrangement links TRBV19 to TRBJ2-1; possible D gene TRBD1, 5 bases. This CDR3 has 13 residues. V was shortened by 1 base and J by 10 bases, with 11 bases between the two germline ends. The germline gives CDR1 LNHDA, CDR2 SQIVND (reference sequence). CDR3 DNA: TGTGCCAGTAGTATAGGGGGCCCTGGGGAGCAGTTCTTC. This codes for CASSIGGPGEQFF.

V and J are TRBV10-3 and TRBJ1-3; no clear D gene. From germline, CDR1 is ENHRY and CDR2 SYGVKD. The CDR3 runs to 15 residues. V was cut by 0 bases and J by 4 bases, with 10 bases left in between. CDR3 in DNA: TGTGCCATCAGTGAGTCTGCCGGACTAGGAAACACCATATATTTT. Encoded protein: CAISESAGLGNTIYF.

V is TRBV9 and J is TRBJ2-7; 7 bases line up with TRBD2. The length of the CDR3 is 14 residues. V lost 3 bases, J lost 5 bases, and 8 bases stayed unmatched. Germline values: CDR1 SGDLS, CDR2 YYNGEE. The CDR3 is CASSAGLLGNEQYF. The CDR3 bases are TGTGCCAGCAGCGCGGGACTACTAGGGAACGAGCAGTACTTC.

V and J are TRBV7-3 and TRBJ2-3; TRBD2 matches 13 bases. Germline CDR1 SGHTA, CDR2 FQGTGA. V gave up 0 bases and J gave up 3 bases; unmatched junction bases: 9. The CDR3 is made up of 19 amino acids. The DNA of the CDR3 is TGTGCCAGCAGCTTAACGTCCGGGACTAGCGGGACAGAAACAGATACGCAGTATTTT. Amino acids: CASSLTSGTSGTETDTQYF.

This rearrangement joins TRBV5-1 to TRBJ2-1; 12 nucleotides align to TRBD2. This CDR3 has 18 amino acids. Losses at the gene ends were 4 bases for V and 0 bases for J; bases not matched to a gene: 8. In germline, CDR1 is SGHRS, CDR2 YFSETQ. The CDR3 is CASSGASGRATSYNEQFF. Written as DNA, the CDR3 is TGCGCCAGCAGCGGAGCTAGCGGGAGGGCAACCTCCTACAATGAGCAGTTCTTC.

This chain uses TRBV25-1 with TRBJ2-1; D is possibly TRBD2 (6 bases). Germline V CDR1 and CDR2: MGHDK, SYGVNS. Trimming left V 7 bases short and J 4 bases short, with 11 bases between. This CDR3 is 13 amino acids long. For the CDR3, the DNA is TGTGCCAGCACGCCGGGACTTTACAATGAGCAGTTCTTC. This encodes CASTPGLYNEQFF.

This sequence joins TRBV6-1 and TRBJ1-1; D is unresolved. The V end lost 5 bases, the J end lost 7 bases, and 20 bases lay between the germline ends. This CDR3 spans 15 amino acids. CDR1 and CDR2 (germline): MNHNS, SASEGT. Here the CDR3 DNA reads TGTGCCAGCAGTTGGACCCGGGAGGCTACAATTGAAGCTTTCTTT. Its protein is CASSWTREATIEAFF.

CDR3 in DNA: TGTGCCAGCAGCTATGCCGCCGACTCCTTCTATGGCTACACCTTC. As protein: CASSYAADSFYGYTF. This chain joins TRBV11-2 and TRBJ1-2; D ambiguous. V dropped 4 bases and J dropped 4 bases, with 16 bases sitting between them. The CDR3 is 15 residues long. The germline gives CDR1 SGHAT, CDR2 FQNNGV.

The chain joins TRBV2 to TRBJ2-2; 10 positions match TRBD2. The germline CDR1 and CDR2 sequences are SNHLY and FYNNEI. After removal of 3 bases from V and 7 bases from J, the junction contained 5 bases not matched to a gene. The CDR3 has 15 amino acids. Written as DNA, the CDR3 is TGTGCCAGCAGTGACTCAAGGACTAGCGGCGGGGAGCTGTTTTTT. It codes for CASSDSRTSGGELFF.

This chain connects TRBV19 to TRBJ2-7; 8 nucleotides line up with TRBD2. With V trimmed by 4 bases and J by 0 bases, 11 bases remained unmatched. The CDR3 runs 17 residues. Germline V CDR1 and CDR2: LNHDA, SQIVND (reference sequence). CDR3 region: CASSTSVQRGSSYEQYF. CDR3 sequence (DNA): TGTGCCAGTAGTACCTCCGTCCAGCGGGGGAGCTCCTACGAGCAGTACTTC.

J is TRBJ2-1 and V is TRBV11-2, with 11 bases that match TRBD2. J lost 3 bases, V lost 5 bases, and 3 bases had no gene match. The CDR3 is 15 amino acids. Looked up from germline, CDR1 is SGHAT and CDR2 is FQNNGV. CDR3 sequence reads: CASSATSGSYNEQFF. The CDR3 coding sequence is TGTGCCAGCAGCGCCACTAGCGGGAGCTACAATGAGCAGTTCTTC.

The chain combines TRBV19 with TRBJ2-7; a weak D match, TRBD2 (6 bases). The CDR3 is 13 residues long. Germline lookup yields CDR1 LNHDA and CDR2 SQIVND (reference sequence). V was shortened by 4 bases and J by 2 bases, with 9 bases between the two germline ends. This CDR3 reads CASSTGLPYEQYF. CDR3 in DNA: TGTGCCAGTAGTACCGGACTACCCTACGAGCAGTACTTC.

The CDR3 nucleotides are TGTGCCAGTTACAAGGATACGCAGTATTTT. Its protein is CASYKDTQYF. The chain is built from TRBV6-7 and TRBJ2-3; D is unresolved. TRBV6-7 belongs to the ORF category, with a function that is uncertain. Trimming cost V 9 bases and J 6 bases, with 7 bases left between them. This CDR3 spans 10 amino acids.

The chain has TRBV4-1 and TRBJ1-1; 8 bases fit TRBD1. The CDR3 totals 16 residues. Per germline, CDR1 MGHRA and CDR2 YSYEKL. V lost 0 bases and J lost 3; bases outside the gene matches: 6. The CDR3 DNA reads TGCGCCAGCAGCCAAGATTTGGTGACAGGGGACACTGAAGCTTTCTTT. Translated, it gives CASSQDLVTGDTEAFF.

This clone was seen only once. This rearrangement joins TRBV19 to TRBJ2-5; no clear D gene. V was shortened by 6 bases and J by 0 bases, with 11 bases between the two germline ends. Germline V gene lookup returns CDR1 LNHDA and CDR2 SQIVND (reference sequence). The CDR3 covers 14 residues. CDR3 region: CASSPSRYQETQYF. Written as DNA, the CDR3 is TGTGCCAGTAGCCCCTCGAGATACCAAGAGACCCAGTACTTC.

The CDR3 coding sequence is TGCGCCAGCAGCCAGGCGAGGGAACCCTACGAGCAGTACTTC. Encoded protein: CASSQAREPYEQYF. This sequence joins TRBV10-2 and TRBJ2-7, with D possibly TRBD2 on 5 matching bases. Trimming shortened V by 6 bases and J by 2 bases, and 14 bases separated the two germline ends. This CDR3 contains 14 residues. From germline, CDR1 is WSHSY and CDR2 SAAADI.